The 26 T cell receptor beta chains below come from one sample, sequenced in a study of CXCR3-negative and CXCR3-positive naive CD8 T cells. Through 5' RACE with UMI labels, the TRB cDNA libraries were prepared. TCRdb processed the 5' RACE reads again and assigns one entry to each CDR3 protein, with no DNA. This sample lists 50,000 to 75,000 distinct CDR3 sequences; its ten largest clones have about 4.4%. Sequencing was performed on naive CXCR3- CD8+ T cells from blood. The subset denotes: CD45RO-CCR7+CD27+CD95- naive CD8+ T cells lacking CXCR3 (TNR3-). The source of these receptors is a human donor in good health. Some clones in this sample may be carry-over from other donors' samples.

The rearrangement joins TRBV29-1 to TRBJ2-2; TCRdb reports TRBD1, a call that lacks DNA to check it against. CDR1 is SQVTM and CDR2 is ANQGSEA in the germline V gene. The CDR3 sequence is 14 residues long. CDR3 sequence reads: CSVEGGPNTGELFF.

This chain uses TRBV15 with TRBJ1-6. In germline, CDR1 is LNHNV, CDR2 YYDKDF (reference sequence). This CDR3 has 14 residues. The chain's CDR3 is CATSRDLANSPLHF.

J is TRBJ2-5 and V is TRBV29-1; without DNA, the TCRdb call of TRBD1 cannot be checked. Germline CDR1 SQVTM, CDR2 ANQGSEA. This CDR3 is 12 amino acids long. The CDR3: CSVDQGQETQYF.

This chain joins TRBV5-1 and TRBJ1-1. The germline V gene encodes CDR1 SGHRS and CDR2 YFSETQ. The CDR3 sequence is 15 residues long. CDR3 in amino acids: CASGVNNGLNTEAFF.

The rearrangement joins TRBV4-3 to TRBJ1-1; the TRBD1 assignment by TCRdb is unverifiable without DNA. This CDR3 comprises 15 residues. Per germline, CDR1 LGHNA and CDR2 YSLEER. CDR3 sequence: CASSPDGTGGGEAFF.

The rearrangement links TRBV28 to TRBJ2-7; TCRdb selects TRBD1, and the lack of DNA leaves this call unchecked. The CDR3 totals 15 residues. In germline, CDR1 is MDHEN, CDR2 SYDVKM. CDR3 region: CASSPPSGRTYEQYF.

The J gene is TRBJ2-6, the V gene TRBV7-9. The germline V gene has CDR1 SEHNR and CDR2 FQNEAQ (reference sequence). This CDR3 is 16 amino acids long. CDR3 in amino acids: CASSLGHGSGANVLTF.

The V gene is TRBV19, the J gene TRBJ2-1; the D call from TCRdb, TRBD2, cannot be confirmed without DNA. Germline V gene lookup returns CDR1 LNHDA and CDR2 SQIVND (reference sequence). The CDR3 has 16 residues. CDR3 residues: CASMGDGYSSYNEQFF.

This chain connects TRBV9 to TRBJ2-2; the D call of TRBD2 rests on TCRdb alone, since no DNA is present to check it. There are 19 residues in the CDR3. Looked up from germline, CDR1 is SGDLS and CDR2 is YYNGEE. The CDR3: CASSPSEAGLAGDTGELFF.

The genes are TRBV3-1 and TRBJ2-5; TCRdb proposes TRBD2, but this gene call is untestable without DNA. This CDR3 spans 15 amino acids. Germline V lookup: CDR1 LGHDT, CDR2 YNNKEL (reference sequence). The CDR3 reads CASSPNEGWAETQYF.

The V call is TRBV9, the J call TRBJ2-7; lacking DNA, the TRBD1 call made by TCRdb goes unchecked. CDR1 is SGDLS and CDR2 is YYNGEE in the germline V gene. The CDR3 totals 16 residues. CDR3 residues: CASSVAPGTEFYEQYF.

The chain joins TRBV7-2 to TRBJ2-5; the D call from TCRdb, TRBD2, cannot be confirmed without DNA. The CDR3 extends over 17 amino acids. Germline V gene data show CDR1 as SGHTA and CDR2 as FQGNSA. The CDR3 region is CASSPSKAGGLQETQYF.

V gene TRBV29-1 combines with J gene TRBJ1-5. The V gene's germline CDR1 is SQVTM and CDR2 ANQGSEA. The CDR3 has 13 residues. CDR3 sequence reads: CSAGGGVGQPQHF. The whole variable domain, remainder taken from reference TRBV29-1 and TRBJ1-5, is SAVISQKPSRDICQRGTSLTIQCQVDSQVTMMFWYRQQPGQSLTLIATANQGSEATYESGFVIDKFPISRPNLTFSTLTVSNMSPEDSSIYLCSAGGGVGQPQHFGDGTRLSIL.

The chain couples TRBV29-1 to TRBJ1-1; TCRdb proposes TRBD1, but this gene call is untestable without DNA. Per germline, CDR1 SQVTM and CDR2 ANQGSEA. CDR3 length equals 12 residues. The CDR3 protein is CSVGHSNTEALF.

The rearrangement joins TRBV7-9 to TRBJ2-7; checking the TCRdb D call of TRBD1 is not possible without DNA. The CDR3 spans 13 residues. CDR1 and CDR2 from the germline V gene are SEHNR and FQNEAQ (reference sequence). The chain's CDR3 is CASSGTVNYEQYF.

J is TRBJ2-1 and V is TRBV5-1; there is no DNA to check the TCRdb D call of TRBD2. The CDR3 totals 13 residues. CDR1 and CDR2 from the germline V gene are SGHRS and YFSETQ. This chain's CDR3 is CASSFSGYNEQFF.

V is TRBV5-5 and J is TRBJ2-2; checking the TCRdb D call of TRBD2 is not possible without DNA. Germline CDR1 and CDR2: SGHKS and YYEKEE (reference sequence). The CDR3 runs 17 residues. CDR3 sequence: CASSLLSGGTNTGELFF.

The chain combines TRBV19 with TRBJ2-1; without DNA, the TCRdb call of TRBD2 cannot be checked. The CDR3 is made up of 15 amino acids. CDR1 and CDR2 (germline): LNHDA, SQIVND (reference sequence). This CDR3 is CASRVGTRSYNEQFF.

This sequence joins TRBV7-8 and TRBJ2-7. Per the germline V gene, CDR1 is SGHVS and CDR2 is FQNEAQ. CDR3 length: 14 residues. The CDR3 sequence is CASSLAYDSYEQYF.

This sequence joins TRBV7-2 and TRBJ2-5; TCRdb returns TRBD2, unconfirmable since there is no DNA. CDR1 is SGHTA and CDR2 is FQGNSA in the germline V gene. The CDR3 length is 16 residues. The CDR3 sequence: CASSFTTRPFQETQYF. Full variable domain (rest looked up from reference TRBV7-2 and TRBJ2-5): GAGVSQSPSNKVTEKGKDVELRCDPISGHTALYWYRQSLGQGLEFLIYFQGNSAPDKSGLPSDRFSAERTGGSVSTLTIQRTQQEDSAVYLCASSFTTRPFQETQYFGPGTRLLVL.

The chain recombines TRBV11-3 with TRBJ2-1; as DNA is missing, the TRBD2 call by TCRdb cannot be tested. CDR1 and CDR2 from the germline V gene are SGHNT and YENEEA. The length of the CDR3 is 16 residues. CDR3 protein: CASSPREAGTGNEQFF.

V is TRBV28 and J is TRBJ2-7. CDR3 length: 13 amino acids. Germline V lookup: CDR1 MDHEN, CDR2 SYDVKM. CDR3 residues: CASSFSPSYEQYF.

The chain joins TRBV11-2 to TRBJ2-1; lacking DNA, the TRBD1 call made by TCRdb goes unchecked. This CDR3 has 15 amino acids. CDR1 and CDR2 (germline): SGHAT, FQNNGV. CDR3 amino acids: CASSLSVQGYNEQFF.

The chain joins TRBV6-2 or TRBV6-3 to TRBJ1-1. This CDR3 has 12 residues. Per germline, CDR1 MNHEY and CDR2 SVGEGT. CDR3 region: CASNYSGTEAFF.

The rearrangement joins TRBV6-5 to TRBJ1-4; TCRdb designates TRBD1, a call that cannot be tested without DNA. The CDR3 is made up of 14 amino acids. Germline V gives CDR1 MNHEY, CDR2 SVGAGI. The CDR3 here is CASSPGTGEEKLFF.

The chain combines TRBV28 with TRBJ2-1; the TRBD2 assignment by TCRdb is unverifiable without DNA. CDR1 is MDHEN, CDR2 SYDVKM, per germline. CDR3 length equals 16 residues. The CDR3 spells CASSPTSGRGYNEQFF. Combining the CDR3 with reference TRBV28 and TRBJ2-1 gives the whole variable domain DVKVTQSSRYLVKRTGEKVFLECVQDMDHENMFWYRQDPGLGLRLIYFSYDVKMKEKGDIPEGYSVSREKKERFSLILESASTNQTSMYLCASSPTSGRGYNEQFFGPGTRLTVL.